This T cell receptor (beta chain) was captured in a study of CD8+CD57+ T cells in acquired aplastic anemia. This clonotype was seen a handful of times. Profiles of TCR beta VDJ and CDR3 were generated from a genomic DNA template. A single record per CDR3 protein comes from TCRdb applying MiXCR to the reads. The sample lists some 210,000 distinct CDR3 sequences, approximately 60% occurring once. Germline lookup yields CDR1 MNHEY and CDR2 SVGAGI. CDR3 length: 15 residues. The ends were cut back, 5 bases at V and 4 bases at J, with 15 bases in the middle. This TCR derives from a human donor in good health. The V and J genes are TRBV6-5 and TRBJ1-5, with D possibly TRBD1 on 6 matching bases. The source material was sorted CD4+, CD8+, or CD8+CD57+ T cells (not recorded which) from PBMCs. CDR3 in DNA: TGTGCCAGCAGTGCACAGGGCCCTGGAAATCAGCCCCAGCATTTT. Amino acids: CASSAQGPGNQPQHF.